This TCR beta chain was profiled in a study of T cell repertoires in cytomegalovirus infection. About the study: Public TCR beta signatures indicated both CMV infection and matching HLA type.

TCRdb fed the reads into MiXCR, producing one record per CDR3 protein. The table lists fewer than 1,000,000 distinct CDR3 sequences, less than 40% of them singletons. The ends were cut back, 6 bases at V and 0 bases at J, with 13 bases in the middle. The V gene's germline CDR1 is SGHRS and CDR2 YFSETQ. This CDR3 has 15 residues. For this clonotype: Its matching antigen is unknown.

Study outcomes and limitations: Ex vivo, HLA-C-restricted CMV-specific TCR beta clonotypes prevailed over the rest of the response. Cumulative frequency of public TCR beta families picked out carriers of CMV plus the relevant HLA.

This rearrangement joins TRBV5-1 to TRBJ2-1; perhaps TRBD2 as D (6 bases). This TCR derives from a human donor in good health (CMV status not recorded). Some clones in this sample may be carry-over from other donors' samples. The sample in question was cultured CD8+ T cells from PBMCs, obtained from culture after CMV antigen stimulation. CDR3 residues: CASTPGLSSYNEQFF. The CDR3 DNA reads as TGCGCCAGCACACCGGGACTCAGCTCCTACAATGAGCAGTTCTTC.